The 31 T cell receptor beta chains in this list originate from one sample, sequenced in a study of a mutant IDH1 vaccine in newly diagnosed glioma. Time point meaning: baseline, week 1 (first vaccination visit). Treatment described: pre-vaccination baseline after standard-of-care therapy. Sequencing was performed with immunoSEQ multiplex PCR; in TCRdb, only in-frame clones are kept and a portion is missing. Of about 88,000 clones in the sample, around 80% were seen once. Sequences were derived from PBMCs, sampled from a glioma patient treated with radiotherapy, temozolomide or both. The source is a man between 40 and 49 years old with glioma. Some clones in this sample may be carry-over from other donors' samples.

The chain couples TRBV5-5 to TRBJ1-4; 9 nucleotides align to TRBD1. The length of the CDR3 is 18 residues. With 0 bases clipped from V and 0 bases from J, the junction kept 6 bases outside the gene matches. Germline CDR1 and CDR2: SGHKS and YYEKEE (reference sequence). CDR3 amino acids: CASSLGTTGGTTNEKLFF. In DNA form, the CDR3 reads TGTGCCAGCAGCTTGGGTACGACAGGGGGAACAACTAATGAAAAACTGTTTTTT. Complete variable domain (other parts from reference TRBV5-5 and TRBJ1-4): DAGVTQSPTHLIKTRGQQVTLRCSPISGHKSVSWYQQVLGQGPQFIFQYYEKEERGRGNFPDRFSARQFPNYSSELNVNALLLGDSALYLCASSLGTTGGTTNEKLFFGSGTQLSVL.

The chain recombines TRBV6-5 with TRBJ1-1, with no clear D. Trimming removed 0 bases from V and 1 base from J, with 9 bases in between. This CDR3 region has 15 residues. CDR1 is MNHEY, CDR2 SVGAGI, per germline. CDR3 bases: TGTGCCAGCAGTTACTCGCCGATGGGGAACACTGAAGCTTTCTTT. Its translation is CASSYSPMGNTEAFF.

V and J are TRBV5-8 and TRBJ1-2; D unclear. V was pared by 2 bases and J by 0 bases, with 8 bases between. Per germline, CDR1 SGHTS and CDR2 YDEGEE. The CDR3 totals 14 residues. The CDR3 spells CASSFGRANYGYTF. Here the CDR3 DNA reads TGTGCCAGCAGCTTCGGCAGAGCTAACTATGGCTACACCTTC. Supplemented by reference TRBV5-8 and TRBJ1-2, the full variable domain reads EAGVTQSPTHLIKTRGQQATLRCSPISGHTSVYWYQQALGLGLQFLLWYDEGEERNRGNFPPRFSGRQFPNYSSELNVNALELEDSALYLCASSFGRANYGYTFGSGTRLTVV.

The DNA of the CDR3 is TGTGCCAGTAGCCCGATAGGACAGGCGAACTATGGCTACACCTTC. Its translation: CASSPIGQANYGYTF. The chain employs TRBV19 and TRBJ1-2; 7 bases align to TRBD1. The germline V gene has CDR1 LNHDA and CDR2 SQIVND (reference sequence). The CDR3 is 15 residues long. V dropped 6 bases and J dropped 2; count of bases not matched to a gene: 9.

This rearrangement joins TRBV30 to TRBJ2-5; D gene uncertain. CDR1 is GTSNPN, CDR2 SVGIG, per germline (reference sequence). Trimming took off 3 bases at V and 10 bases at J, with 12 bases between the two ends. The CDR3 is 11 amino acids. This CDR3 reads CAWSQHPIQYF. DNA of the CDR3: TGTGCCTGGAGCCAACACCCGATCCAGTACTTC.

This chain joins TRBV7-2 and TRBJ1-4; TRBD1 matches 9 bases. The ends lost 4 bases at V and 8 bases at J; junction bases unmatched: 8. The CDR3 is 15 amino acids. The germline gives CDR1 SGHTA, CDR2 FQGNSA. The CDR3 coding sequence is TGTGCCAGCAGCTCGAACAGGGGGCCGGGGGAAAAACTGTTTTTT. Translating gives CASSSNRGPGEKLFF.

The V gene is TRBV2, the J gene TRBJ2-6, with unresolved D. Trimming took 7 bases from V and 0 from J, leaving 13 bases between them. The V gene's germline CDR1 is SNHLY and CDR2 FYNNEI. This CDR3 comprises 16 residues. CDR3 DNA: TGTGCCAGCACCTCGGACCGACTCTCTGGGGCCAACGTCCTGACTTTC. It yields the protein CASTSDRLSGANVLTF. The variable domain in full, with the rest retrieved from reference TRBV2 and TRBJ2-6, is EPEVTQTPSHQVTQMGQEVILRCVPISNHLYFYWYRQILGQKVEFLVSFYNNEISEKSEIFDDQFSVERPDGSNFTLKIRSTKLEDSAMYFCASTSDRLSGANVLTFGAGSRLTVL.

The table lists this clone with a count of one. V gene TRBV9 combines with J gene TRBJ1-2, with D possibly being TRBD1 (6 bases). CDR3 length equals 15 residues. Germline CDR1 and CDR2: SGDLS and YYNGEE. Trimming left V 0 bases short and J 4 bases short, with 13 bases between. CDR3 protein: CASSVGGGNSYGYTF. In DNA, the CDR3 is TGTGCCAGCAGCGTAGGAGGGGGTAATAGCTATGGCTACACCTTC.

CDR3 amino acids: CSAGRGNTEAFF. Here the CDR3 DNA reads TGCAGCGCTGGACGGGGGAACACTGAAGCTTTCTTT. The chain employs TRBV29-1 and TRBJ1-1; D ambiguous. The CDR3 runs 12 residues. Trimming took 7 bases from V and 1 from J, leaving 10 bases between them. CDR1 is SQVTM, CDR2 ANQGSEA, per germline.

This chain uses TRBV10-3 with TRBJ2-5; 7 bases align to TRBD2. The CDR3 is 16 residues long. The J segment lost 2 bases and the V segment lost 3 bases, leaving 9 bases of the junction unmatched. CDR1 ENHRY and CDR2 SYGVKD come from the germline V gene. CDR3 coding DNA: TGTGCCATCAGTGACCCCACTAGCGACCCTCAAGAGACCCAGTACTTC. This gives the protein CAISDPTSDPQETQYF.

The V gene is TRBV19, the J gene TRBJ2-2, with TRBD2 matching 12 bases. Germline V gene sequence: CDR1 LNHDA, CDR2 SQIVND (reference sequence). The CDR3 is made up of 19 amino acids. V dropped 0 bases and J dropped 2; count of bases not matched to a gene: 7. The CDR3 region is CASSIEVLAGGRNTGELFF. For the CDR3, the DNA is TGTGCCAGTAGTATAGAGGTCCTAGCGGGGGGGCGTAACACCGGGGAGCTGTTTTTT.

V usage is TRBV7-8 and J usage is TRBJ1-5; D gene ambiguous. Germline values: CDR1 SGHVS, CDR2 FQNEAQ. With 6 bases removed from V and 4 bases from J, the gap between germline ends came to 13 bases. The CDR3 length is 14 residues. CDR3 in amino acids: CASSREVINQPQHF. The CDR3 DNA sequence: TGTGCCAGCAGTCGGGAGGTGATAAATCAGCCCCAGCATTTT.

The V gene is TRBV7-9, the J gene TRBJ2-7; 9 bases fit TRBD1. Germline CDR1 reads SEHNR; CDR2 reads FQNEAQ (reference sequence). This CDR3 spans 15 amino acids. Germline trimming cut 0 bases from V and 3 bases from J; bases unmatched to any gene: 3. The CDR3: CASSLARTGDYEQYF. The CDR3 DNA sequence: TGTGCCAGCAGCTTAGCGCGGACAGGGGACTACGAGCAGTACTTC. Full variable domain (missing parts from reference TRBV7-9 and TRBJ2-7): DTGVSQNPRHKITKRGQNVTFRCDPISEHNRLYWYRQTLGQGPEFLTYFQNEAQLEKSRLLSDRFSAERPKGSFSTLEIQRTEQGDSAMYLCASSLARTGDYEQYFGPGTRLTVT.

The gene calls are TRBV7-6 and TRBJ1-1; no clear D. The CDR3 loop spans 14 amino acids. V was clipped by 1 base and J by 1 base, with 7 bases between them. In germline, CDR1 is SGHVS, CDR2 FNYEAQ. The CDR3 reads CASSLGAGNTEAFF. CDR3 in DNA: TGTGCCAGCAGCTTAGGTGCGGGGAACACTGAAGCTTTCTTT.

The chain combines TRBV7-9 with TRBJ1-1, with TRBD1 as a possible D gene (5 bases). Between the trimmed V and J ends, which lost 5 bases and 6 bases, there was a span of 19 bases. From germline, CDR1 is SEHNR and CDR2 FQNEAQ (reference sequence). The CDR3 is 15 residues long. The CDR3 protein is CASSPGERIGAEAFF. Here the CDR3 DNA reads TGTGCCAGCAGCCCTGGGGAACGAATAGGGGCTGAAGCTTTCTTT. Full variable domain (outside the CDR3, taken from reference TRBV7-9 and TRBJ1-1): DTGVSQNPRHKITKRGQNVTFRCDPISEHNRLYWYRQTLGQGPEFLTYFQNEAQLEKSRLLSDRFSAERPKGSFSTLEIQRTEQGDSAMYLCASSPGERIGAEAFFGQGTRLTVV.

V and J are TRBV7-2 and TRBJ1-6; D is perhaps TRBD1 (5 bases). V lost 2 bases to trimming and J lost 6 bases, with 5 bases between them. The CDR3 has 13 residues. CDR1 and CDR2 from the germline V gene are SGHTA and FQGNSA. The CDR3 DNA reads as TGTGCCAGCAGCTTACAGGGTAATTCACCCCTCCACTTT. This translates into CASSLQGNSPLHF.

The J gene is TRBJ2-7, the V gene TRBV10-3; 11 bases fit TRBD2. The CDR3 has 15 residues. Germline CDR1 reads ENHRY; CDR2 reads SYGVKD. Trimming at V came to 7 bases and at J to 3 bases, leaving 8 bases not matched to a gene. The CDR3 nucleotides are TGTGCCATCACCCCGGGCACTAGCGGGGGCTACGAGCAGTACTTC. Its protein is CAITPGTSGGYEQYF.

The CDR3 reads CASSSEAGRGDSPLHF. The CDR3 bases are TGTGCCAGCAGCTCCGAAGCCGGCAGGGGAGATTCACCCCTCCACTTT. The V call is TRBV5-5, the J call TRBJ1-6; tentative D call: TRBD1 (6 bases). Germline assignment: CDR1 SGHKS and CDR2 YYEKEE (reference sequence). V lost 3 bases to trimming and J lost 8 bases, with 18 bases between them. The CDR3 totals 16 residues.

This clone was detected only once. The V and J genes are TRBV15 and TRBJ1-2, with D perhaps matching TRBD1 (5 bases). Germline lookup yields CDR1 LNHNV and CDR2 YYDKDF (reference sequence). V lost 3 bases and J lost 8, with 13 bases in between. The CDR3 consists of 13 residues. The DNA of the CDR3 is TGTGCCACCAGCAGGGGGGAACGGTGGGGCTACACCTTC. Protein product: CATSRGERWGYTF.

The chain links TRBV19 to TRBJ2-2; D not resolved. The germline V and J ends were trimmed by 3 bases and 9 bases, with 11 bases remaining between them. The CDR3 runs to 13 residues. Germline CDR1 and CDR2: LNHDA and SQIVND (reference sequence). The CDR3 nucleotides are TGTGCCAGTAGTATCCTTAGTAACCGGGAGCTGTTTTTT. Protein sequence: CASSILSNRELFF.

The CDR3 protein is CASSLVGGSPLHF. The CDR3 DNA reads as TGTGCCAGCAGCTTAGTCGGGGGCTCACCCCTCCACTTT. V is TRBV11-3 and J is TRBJ1-6; maybe TRBD1 (6 bases). The CDR3 contains 13 residues. Germline CDR1 and CDR2: SGHNT and YENEEA. The V gene lost 1 base and the J gene lost 10 bases, with 8 bases spanning the gap. The full variable domain, its missing parts supplied by reference TRBV11-3 and TRBJ1-6, is EAGVVQSPRYKIIEKKQPVAFWCNPISGHNTLYWYLQNLGQGPELLIRYENEEAVDDSQLPKDRFSAERLKGVDSTLKIQPAELGDSAVYLCASSLVGGSPLHFGNGTRLTVT.

The J gene is TRBJ2-2, the V gene TRBV5-1; D is ambiguous. V was trimmed by 0 bases and J by 9 bases, leaving 12 bases between them. Germline values: CDR1 SGHRS, CDR2 YFSETQ. The CDR3 totals 14 residues. The chain's CDR3 is CASSLEGHGRELFF. The CDR3 nucleotides are TGCGCCAGCAGCTTGGAGGGCCACGGGCGGGAGCTGTTTTTT.

The table lists this clone with a few counts. This chain joins TRBV6-6 and TRBJ1-1; TRBD1 aligns across 10 bases. This CDR3 contains 14 residues. Germline-derived CDR1 and CDR2 are MNHNY and SVGAGI (reference sequence). Unmatched junction bases numbered 2, after V lost 0 bases and J lost 7 bases. The chain's CDR3 is CASSYSGQGSEAFF. The CDR3, as DNA: TGTGCCAGCAGTTACTCGGGACAGGGGAGTGAAGCTTTCTTT.

The gene calls are TRBV15 and TRBJ1-4; 10 bases fit TRBD1. The trim removed 1 base at V and 5 bases at J, leaving 4 bases unmatched. The CDR3 length is 16 residues. Germline CDR1 and CDR2: LNHNV and YYDKDF (reference sequence). For the CDR3, the DNA is TGTGCCACCAGCAGAGGGGGGACAGGGGAAAATGAAAAACTGTTTTTT. Protein sequence: CATSRGGTGENEKLFF. Using reference TRBV15 and TRBJ1-4 for the parts outside the CDR3, the full variable domain is DAMVIQNPRYQVTQFGKPVTLSCSQTLNHNVMYWYQQKSSQAPKLLFHYYDKDFNNEADTPDNFQSRRPNTSFCFLDIRSPGLGDTAMYLCATSRGGTGENEKLFFGSGTQLSVL.

This clone appeared a single time. This chain uses TRBV6-1 with TRBJ1-1, with a possible D match to TRBD1 (5 bases). Between the trimmed V and J ends, which lost 2 bases and 6 bases, there was a span of 13 bases. CDR1 is MNHNS, CDR2 SASEGT, per germline. CDR3 size: 14 residues. The CDR3 spells CASSELSSRAEAFF. The CDR3 coding sequence is TGTGCCAGCAGTGAACTCTCCTCCAGGGCTGAAGCTTTCTTT.

This rearrangement joins TRBV5-4 to TRBJ1-2, with D hard to call. The CDR3 has 13 residues. V shed 0 bases and J shed 4 bases, with 7 bases lying between them. The germline CDR1 and CDR2 sequences are SGHNT and YYREEE (reference sequence). This CDR3 reads CASSLGSGYGYTF. In DNA form, the CDR3 reads TGTGCCAGCAGCTTGGGTTCGGGCTATGGCTACACCTTC.

The chain couples TRBV4-2 to TRBJ1-5; no clear D gene. The V gene's germline CDR1 is LGHNA and CDR2 YNFKEQ. The V end was cut by 3 bases, the J end by 0 bases, with 9 bases between. This CDR3 is 15 amino acids long. CDR3 nucleotides: TGTGCCAGCAGCCAGGCTCAGTATAGCAATCAGCCCCAGCATTTT. Protein product: CASSQAQYSNQPQHF.

V usage is TRBV6-6 and J usage is TRBJ2-7, with TRBD1 matching over 9 bases. The CDR3 contains 15 residues. Germline CDR1 MNHNY, CDR2 SVGAGI (reference sequence). V shed 0 bases, J shed 3 bases, and the junction held 3 bases outside the gene matches. DNA of the CDR3: TGTGCCAGCAGTTACTCCTCGGGACAGGGCTACGAGCAGTACTTC. It codes for CASSYSSGQGYEQYF.

The V call is TRBV10-1, the J call TRBJ2-3; weak D call: TRBD2 (6 bases). The germline CDR1 and CDR2 sequences are WNHNN and SYGVQD (reference sequence). This CDR3 contains 14 residues. Trimming pared 5 bases from V and 3 bases from J, leaving 12 bases between. CDR3 DNA: TGCGCCAGCAGTAAGGCGGGGTCTACAGATACGCAGTATTTT. This gives the protein CASSKAGSTDTQYF.

The rearrangement uses TRBV4-2 and TRBJ2-2; 7 bases are shared with TRBD1. Trimming at V came to 4 bases and at J to 6 bases, leaving 8 bases not matched to a gene. CDR3 size: 15 residues. Germline V gene sequence: CDR1 LGHNA, CDR2 YNFKEQ. CDR3 sequence (DNA): TGTGCCAGCAGCCGCCGACAGGGTGAAGCCGGGGAGCTGTTTTTT. It yields the protein CASSRRQGEAGELFF.

This clone was observed a single time. The gene calls are TRBV5-1 and TRBJ1-4; D gene uncertain. Trimming cost V 4 bases and J 7 bases, with 17 bases left between them. Germline V lookup: CDR1 SGHRS, CDR2 YFSETQ. CDR3 length equals 15 residues. In DNA form, the CDR3 reads TGCGCCAGCAGCCCTACGGGAGGGTATGGTGAAAAACTGTTTTTT. Protein: CASSPTGGYGEKLFF.